The TCR beta chain under discussion was sequenced for a study of read filtering for tumor transcriptome and immune sequencing. Molecular barcoded adaptors covering alpha/delta and beta/gamma chains were used on roughly 400 ng RNA. MiXCR, run by TCRdb on the reads, gives a single entry per CDR3 protein. The sample records 62,000 or so distinct CDR3 sequences, roughly 19% being singletons. The CDR3 runs to 14 residues. Germline V gives CDR1 SGHRS, CDR2 YFSETQ. Trimming left V 1 base short and J 3 bases short, with 10 bases between. The TCR originated in a donor aged 40 or older with multiple myeloma. The sequencing input was a population of CD138-negative cells sorted from bone marrow. This rearrangement joins TRBV5-1 to TRBJ1-1, with no clear D. The CDR3 region is CASSLYRKDTEAFF. The CDR3 DNA reads TGCGCCAGCAGCTTGTACCGGAAAGACACTGAAGCTTTCTTT.